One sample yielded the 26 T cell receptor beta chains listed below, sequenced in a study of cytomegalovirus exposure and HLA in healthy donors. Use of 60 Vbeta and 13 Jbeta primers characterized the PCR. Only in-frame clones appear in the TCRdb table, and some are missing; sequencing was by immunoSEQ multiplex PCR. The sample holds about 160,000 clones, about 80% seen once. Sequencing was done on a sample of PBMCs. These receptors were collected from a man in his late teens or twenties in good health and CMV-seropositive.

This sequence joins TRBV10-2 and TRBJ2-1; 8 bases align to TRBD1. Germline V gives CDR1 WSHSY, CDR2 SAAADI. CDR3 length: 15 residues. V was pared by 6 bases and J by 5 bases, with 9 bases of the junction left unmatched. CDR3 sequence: CASRDGQGLDNEQFF. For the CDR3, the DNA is TGCGCCAGCAGGGATGGACAGGGTCTCGACAATGAGCAGTTCTTC.

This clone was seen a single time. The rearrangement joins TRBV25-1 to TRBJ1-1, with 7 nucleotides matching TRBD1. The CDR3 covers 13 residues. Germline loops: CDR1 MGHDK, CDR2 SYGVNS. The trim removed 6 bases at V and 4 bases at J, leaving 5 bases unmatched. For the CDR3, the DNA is TGTGCCAGCAGCCTCGCAGGGGGCACTGAAGCTTTCTTT. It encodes CASSLAGGTEAFF. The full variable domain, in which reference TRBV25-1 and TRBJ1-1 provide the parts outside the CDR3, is EADIYQTPRYLVIGTGKKITLECSQTMGHDKMYWYQQDPGMELHLIHYSYGVNSTEKGDLSSESTVSRIRTEHFPLTLESARPSHTSQYLCASSLAGGTEAFFGQGTRLTVV.

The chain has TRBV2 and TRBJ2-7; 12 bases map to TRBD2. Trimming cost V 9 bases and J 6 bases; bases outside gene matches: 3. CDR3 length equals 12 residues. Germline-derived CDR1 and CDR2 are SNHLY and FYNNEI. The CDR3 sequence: CASLLAGGEQYF. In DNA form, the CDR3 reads TGTGCCAGTTTACTAGCGGGAGGCGAGCAGTACTTC.

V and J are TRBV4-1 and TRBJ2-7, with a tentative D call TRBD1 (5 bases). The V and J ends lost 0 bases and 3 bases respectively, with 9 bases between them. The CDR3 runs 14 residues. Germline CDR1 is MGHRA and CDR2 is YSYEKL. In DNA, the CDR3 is TGCGCCAGCAGCCAAGATCCCACAGGCTACGAGCAGTACTTC. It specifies CASSQDPTGYEQYF.

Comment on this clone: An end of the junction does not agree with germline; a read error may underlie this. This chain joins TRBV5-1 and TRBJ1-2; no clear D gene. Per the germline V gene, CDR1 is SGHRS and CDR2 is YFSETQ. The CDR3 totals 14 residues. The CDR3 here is CASSNGERYYGYTF. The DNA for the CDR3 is TGCGCCAGCAGCAATGGGGAGCGGTACTATGGTTACACCTTC.

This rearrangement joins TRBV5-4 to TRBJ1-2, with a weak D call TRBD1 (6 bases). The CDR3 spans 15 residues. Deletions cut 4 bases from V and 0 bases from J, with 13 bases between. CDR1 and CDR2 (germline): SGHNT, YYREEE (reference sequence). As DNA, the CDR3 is TGTGCCAGCAGCGGGGGACATCCGACTAACTATGGCTACACCTTC. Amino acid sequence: CASSGGHPTNYGYTF.

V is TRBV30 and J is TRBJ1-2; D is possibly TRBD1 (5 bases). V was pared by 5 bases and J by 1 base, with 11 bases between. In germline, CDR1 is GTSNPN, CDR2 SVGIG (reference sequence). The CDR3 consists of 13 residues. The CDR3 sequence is CAWCPGVNYGYTF. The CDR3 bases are TGTGCCTGGTGTCCGGGGGTTAACTATGGCTACACCTTC. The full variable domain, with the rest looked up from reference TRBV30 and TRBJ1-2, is SQTIHQWPATLVQPVGSPLSLECTVEGTSNPNLYWYRQAAGRGLQLLFYSVGIGQISSEVPQNLSASRPQDRQFILSSKKLLLSDSGFYLCAWCPGVNYGYTFGSGTRLTVV.

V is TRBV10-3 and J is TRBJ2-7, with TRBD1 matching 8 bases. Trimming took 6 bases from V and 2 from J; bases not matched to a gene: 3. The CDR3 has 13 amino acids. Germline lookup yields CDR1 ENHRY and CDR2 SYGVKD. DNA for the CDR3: TGTGCCATCAGCGGACAGGGAACCTACGAGCAGTACTTC. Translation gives CAISGQGTYEQYF.

CDR3 loop: CASSIEVSDYSNQPQHF. CDR3 DNA sequence: TGTGCCAGTAGTATAGAAGTGTCAGATTATAGCAATCAGCCCCAGCATTTT. J is TRBJ1-5 and V is TRBV19; D unresolved. The CDR3 is made up of 17 amino acids. V lost 0 bases and J lost 0, with 12 bases in between. Germline CDR1 reads LNHDA; CDR2 reads SQIVND (reference sequence).

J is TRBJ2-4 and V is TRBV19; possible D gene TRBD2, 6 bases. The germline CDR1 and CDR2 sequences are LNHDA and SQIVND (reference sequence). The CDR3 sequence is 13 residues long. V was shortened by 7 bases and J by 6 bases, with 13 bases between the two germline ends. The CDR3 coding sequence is TGTGCCAGTACTCTGGGGGGTTTAAACATTCAGTACTTC. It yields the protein CASTLGGLNIQYF.

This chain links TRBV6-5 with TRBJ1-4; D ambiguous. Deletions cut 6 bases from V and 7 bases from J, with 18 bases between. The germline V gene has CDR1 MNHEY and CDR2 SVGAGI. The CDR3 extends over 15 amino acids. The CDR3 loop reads CASSDRGMGGEKLFF. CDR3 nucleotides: TGTGCCAGCAGCGACCGAGGTATGGGTGGTGAAAAACTGTTTTTT.

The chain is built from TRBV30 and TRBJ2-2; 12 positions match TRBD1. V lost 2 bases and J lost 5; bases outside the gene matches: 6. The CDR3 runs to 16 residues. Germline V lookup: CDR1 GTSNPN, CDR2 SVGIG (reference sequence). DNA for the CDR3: TGTGCCTGGAGTAAAGGGACAGGGGGCGGGACCGGGGAGCTGTTTTTT. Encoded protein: CAWSKGTGGGTGELFF.

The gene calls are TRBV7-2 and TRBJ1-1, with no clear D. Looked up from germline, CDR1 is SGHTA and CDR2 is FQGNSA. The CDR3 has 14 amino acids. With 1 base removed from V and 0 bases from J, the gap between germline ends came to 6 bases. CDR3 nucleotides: TGTGCCAGCAGCTTAGGGCAGATGAACACTGAAGCTTTCTTT. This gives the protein CASSLGQMNTEAFF. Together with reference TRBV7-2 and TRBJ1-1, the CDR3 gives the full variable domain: GAGVSQSPSNKVTEKGKDVELRCDPISGHTALYWYRQSLGQGLEFLIYFQGNSAPDKSGLPSDRFSAERTGGSVSTLTIQRTQQEDSAVYLCASSLGQMNTEAFFGQGTRLTVV.

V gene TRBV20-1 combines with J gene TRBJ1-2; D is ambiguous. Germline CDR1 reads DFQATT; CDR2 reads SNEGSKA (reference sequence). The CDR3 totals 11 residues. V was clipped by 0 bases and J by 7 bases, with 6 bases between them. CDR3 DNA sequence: TGCAGTGCTAGAGACGGTCGTGGCTACACCTTC. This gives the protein CSARDGRGYTF.

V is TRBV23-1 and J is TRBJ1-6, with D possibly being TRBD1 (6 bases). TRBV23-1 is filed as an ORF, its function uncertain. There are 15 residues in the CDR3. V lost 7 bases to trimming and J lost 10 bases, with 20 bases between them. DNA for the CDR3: TGCGCCAGCACCGCGGGGGGACAACTAGACTCACCCCTCCACTTT. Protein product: CASTAGGQLDSPLHF.

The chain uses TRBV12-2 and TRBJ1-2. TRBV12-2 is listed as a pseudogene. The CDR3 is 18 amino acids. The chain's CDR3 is CASRLVGTGDSSPYGYTF. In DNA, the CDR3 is TGTGCAAGTCGCTTAGTCGGGACGGGAGACTCGAGCCCTTATGGCTACACCTTC.

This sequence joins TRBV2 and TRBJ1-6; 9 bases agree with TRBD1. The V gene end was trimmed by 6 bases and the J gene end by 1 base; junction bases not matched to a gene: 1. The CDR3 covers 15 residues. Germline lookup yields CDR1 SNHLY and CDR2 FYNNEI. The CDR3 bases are TGTGCCAGCAGGGACAGGGGATCCTATAATTCACCCCTCCACTTT. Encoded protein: CASRDRGSYNSPLHF.

The CDR3 DNA reads as TGTGCCAGCAGCTCCGGGGCCTACGAGCAGTACTTC. Translated, it gives CASSSGAYEQYF. The J gene is TRBJ2-7, the V gene TRBV5-5; the D gene is possibly TRBD2 (5 bases). The CDR3 runs 12 residues. Trimming removed 3 bases at V and 2 bases at J, with 6 bases between. The germline V gene has CDR1 SGHKS and CDR2 YYEKEE (reference sequence).

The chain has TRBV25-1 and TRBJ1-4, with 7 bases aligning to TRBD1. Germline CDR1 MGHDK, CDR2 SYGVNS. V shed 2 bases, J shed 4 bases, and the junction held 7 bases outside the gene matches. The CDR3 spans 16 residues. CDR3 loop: CASSEVRGQNNEKLFF. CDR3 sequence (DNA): TGTGCCAGCAGTGAAGTAAGGGGACAGAATAATGAAAAACTGTTTTTT.

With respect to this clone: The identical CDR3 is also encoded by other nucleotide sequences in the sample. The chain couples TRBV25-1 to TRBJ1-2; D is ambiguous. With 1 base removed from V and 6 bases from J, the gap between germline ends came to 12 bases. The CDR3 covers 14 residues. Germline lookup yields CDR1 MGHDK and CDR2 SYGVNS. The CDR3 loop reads CASSEFTGFNGYTF. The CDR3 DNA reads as TGTGCCAGCAGTGAATTTACGGGGTTCAATGGCTACACCTTC.

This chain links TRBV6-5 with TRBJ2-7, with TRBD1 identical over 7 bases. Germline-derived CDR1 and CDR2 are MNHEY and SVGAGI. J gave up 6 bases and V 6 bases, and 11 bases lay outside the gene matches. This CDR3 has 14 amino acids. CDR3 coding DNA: TGTGCCAGCAGCCTGGGACAGTGGGGCTTCGAGCAGTACTTC. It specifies CASSLGQWGFEQYF.

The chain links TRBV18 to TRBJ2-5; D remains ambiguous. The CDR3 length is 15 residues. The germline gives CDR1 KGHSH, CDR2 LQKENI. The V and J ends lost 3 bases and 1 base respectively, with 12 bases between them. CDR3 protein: CASSPLRDFQETQYF. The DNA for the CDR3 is TGTGCCAGCTCACCGTTGCGAGACTTCCAAGAGACCCAGTACTTC.

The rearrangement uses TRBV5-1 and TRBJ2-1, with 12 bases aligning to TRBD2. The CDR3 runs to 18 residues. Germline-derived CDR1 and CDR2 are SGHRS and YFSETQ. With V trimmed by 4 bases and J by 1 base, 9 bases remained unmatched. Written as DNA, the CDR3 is TGCGCCAGCAGCCATTCTAGCGGGGGGGCCGCTTCCTACAATGAGCAGTTCTTC. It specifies CASSHSSGGAASYNEQFF.

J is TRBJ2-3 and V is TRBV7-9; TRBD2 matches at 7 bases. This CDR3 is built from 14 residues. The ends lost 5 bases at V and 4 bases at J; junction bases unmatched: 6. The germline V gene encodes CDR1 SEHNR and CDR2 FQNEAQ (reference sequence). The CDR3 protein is CASSPGLDADTQYF. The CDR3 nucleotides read TGTGCCAGCAGCCCCGGACTAGATGCAGATACGCAGTATTTT.

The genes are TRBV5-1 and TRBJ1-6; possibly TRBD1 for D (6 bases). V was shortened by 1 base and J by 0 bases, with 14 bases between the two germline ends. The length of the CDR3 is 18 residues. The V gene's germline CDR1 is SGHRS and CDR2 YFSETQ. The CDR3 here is CASSLTGTSFSYNSPLHF. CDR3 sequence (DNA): TGCGCCAGCAGCTTGACCGGGACATCGTTCTCCTATAATTCACCCCTCCACTTT. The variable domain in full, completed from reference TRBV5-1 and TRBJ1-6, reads KAGVTQTPRYLIKTRGQQVTLSCSPISGHRSVSWYQQTPGQGLQFLFEYFSETQRNKGNFPGRFSGRQFSNSRSEMNVSTLELGDSALYLCASSLTGTSFSYNSPLHFGNGTRLTVT.

The CDR3 coding sequence is TGTGCCAGCAGTATCCCCGGGACTAGCGGGGGGGCGCAGTATTTT. Amino acid sequence: CASSIPGTSGGAQYF. The genes are TRBV6-5 and TRBJ2-3; 16 bases agree with TRBD2. The CDR3 extends over 15 amino acids. With V trimmed by 5 bases and J by 10 bases, 6 bases remained unmatched. Germline V gene data show CDR1 as MNHEY and CDR2 as SVGAGI.